A selection of T cell receptor beta chains follows, all from one sample in a study of blood T cell repertoires in COVID-19. Sequenced by immunoSEQ multiplex PCR; TCRdb stores in-frame clones only, minus some. The profile shows a few hundred thousand clones, 80% to 90% of them singletons. The sequencing sample was made of PBMCs or T cells enriched from blood (not recorded which). These receptors came from a man between 25 and 39 years old who had recovered from COVID-19. Each CDR3 is given with its conserved first and last residue. The D gene is left open where the match is weak. Not every row has a clone size; where given, it reads once, few, many or a size class.

v_call: TRBV2; d_call: NA; j_call: TRBJ1-5; clone_size: NA; cdr3_nt: TGTGCCAGCAGTCTCTCAGATTATAGCAATCAGCCCCAGCATTTT; cdr3_aa: CASSLSDYSNQPQHF
v_call: TRBV10-3; d_call: NA; j_call: TRBJ2-7; clone_size: NA; cdr3_nt: TGTGCCATCAGCTCGGACAGTCTGAGCTCCTACGAGCAGTACTTC; cdr3_aa: CAISSDSLSSYEQYF
v_call: TRBV3-1/TRBV3-2; d_call: TRBD1; j_call: TRBJ1-1; clone_size: NA; cdr3_nt: TGTGCCAGCAGGCAGGGGGCGACTGAAGCTTTCTTT; cdr3_aa: CASRQGATEAFF
v_call: TRBV19; d_call: NA; j_call: TRBJ2-7; clone_size: NA; cdr3_nt: TGTGCCAGTAGTATGCTGGGGCGGGGTGGCTACGAGCAGTACTTC; cdr3_aa: CASSMLGRGGYEQYF
v_call: TRBV6-5; d_call: NA; j_call: TRBJ1-2; clone_size: NA; cdr3_nt: TGTGCCAGCAGTCCGGGGGGCTATGGCTACACCTTC; cdr3_aa: CASSPGGYGYTF
v_call: TRBV27; d_call: NA; j_call: TRBJ1-2; clone_size: NA; cdr3_nt: TGTGCCAGCAGTCCAAACACCCCGCCTGGCTATGGCTACACCTTC; cdr3_aa: CASSPNTPPGYGYTF
v_call: TRBV5-6; d_call: NA; j_call: TRBJ2-7; clone_size: NA; cdr3_nt: TGTGCCAGCAGTCTATACTCCTACGAGCAGTACTTC; cdr3_aa: CASSLYSYEQYF
v_call: TRBV27; d_call: TRBD2; j_call: TRBJ2-3; clone_size: NA; cdr3_nt: TGTGCCAGCAAATTGACTAGCGGGTCAGATACGCAGTATTTT; cdr3_aa: CASKLTSGSDTQYF
v_call: TRBV5-6; d_call: NA; j_call: TRBJ1-4; clone_size: NA; cdr3_nt: TGTGCCAGCAGCTTGAACCCTCGGAGGGGTCACACTAATGAAAAACTGTTTTTT; cdr3_aa: CASSLNPRRGHTNEKLFF
v_call: TRBV5-6; d_call: NA; j_call: TRBJ1-2; clone_size: NA; cdr3_nt: TGTGCCAGCAGCTTGGCCGAGGGTGGAATCTATGGCTACACCTTC; cdr3_aa: CASSLAEGGIYGYTF
v_call: TRBV6-6; d_call: TRBD1; j_call: TRBJ1-1; clone_size: NA; cdr3_nt: TGTGCCAGCAGTTTCCCGACAGGGCGGACTGAAGCTTTCTTT; cdr3_aa: CASSFPTGRTEAFF
v_call: TRBV5-4; d_call: TRBD1; j_call: TRBJ2-7; clone_size: NA; cdr3_nt: TGTGCCAGCAGCTTTCAGGGGGCCTACGAGCAGTACTTC; cdr3_aa: CASSFQGAYEQYF
v_call: TRBV7-2; d_call: NA; j_call: TRBJ2-3; clone_size: NA; cdr3_nt: TGTGCCAGCAGAAGAGACACAGATACGCAGTATTTT; cdr3_aa: CASRRDTDTQYF
v_call: TRBV6-5; d_call: NA; j_call: TRBJ1-2; clone_size: few; cdr3_nt: TGTGCCAGCACGGGATCACACTATGGCTACACCTTC; cdr3_aa: CASTGSHYGYTF
v_call: TRBV5-1; d_call: NA; j_call: TRBJ1-2; clone_size: NA; cdr3_nt: TGCGCCAGCAGGGAGGGTACCGTAACTTACTATGGCTACACCTTC; cdr3_aa: CASREGTVTYYGYTF